This TCR beta chain emerged from a study of blood T cell repertoires in COVID-19. As for the study in general: Researchers got acute and convalescent COVID-19 samples from the United States, Italy and Spain. PBMCs, B-cell-depleted T cells, or T cells were the source of the cDNA or gDNA that made up the material.

Trimming pared 4 bases from V and 2 bases from J, leaving 6 bases between. In germline, CDR1 is MNHEY, CDR2 SMNVEV (reference sequence). The CDR3 sequence is 14 residues long. Authors' analysis steps: The assay estimated nucleated cells by amplifying reference gene primers. TCRdb keeps only in-frame clones here, not all; method: immunoSEQ multiplex PCR. V and J calls and clone size are those listed in that table; D and trimming were worked out from the DNA. Found here are approximately 140,000 clones, about nine tenths of them singletons; the top ten hold about 4%. This sequence joins TRBV27 and TRBJ2-6, with D possibly TRBD1 on 6 matching bases. The sequence was collected from a woman in her sixties with active or convalescent COVID-19. Sequencing was done on a sample of peripheral blood. This chain's CDR3 is CASSSGAGANVLTF. The CDR3 nucleotides read TGTGCCAGCAGTTCAGGGGCTGGGGCCAACGTCCTGACTTTC. The entire variable domain, with the rest obtained from reference TRBV27 and TRBJ2-6, is as follows: EAQVTQNPRYLITVTGKKLTVTCSQNMNHEYMSWYRQDPGLGLRQIYYSMNVEVTDKGDVPEGYKVSRKEKRNFPLILESPSPNQTSLYFCASSSGAGANVLTFGAGSRLTVL.